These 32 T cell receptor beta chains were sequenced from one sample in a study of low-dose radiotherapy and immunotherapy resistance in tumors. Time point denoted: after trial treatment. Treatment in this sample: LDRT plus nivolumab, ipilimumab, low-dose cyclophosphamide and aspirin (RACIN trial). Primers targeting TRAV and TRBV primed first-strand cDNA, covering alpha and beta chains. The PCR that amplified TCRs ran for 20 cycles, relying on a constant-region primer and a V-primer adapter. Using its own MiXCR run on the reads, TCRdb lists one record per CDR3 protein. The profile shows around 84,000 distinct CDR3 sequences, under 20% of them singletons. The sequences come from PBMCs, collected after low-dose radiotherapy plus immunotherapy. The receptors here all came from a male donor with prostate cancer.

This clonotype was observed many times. CDR3 in DNA: TGTGCCAGCAACACCGGGTCTGAACGATACAATGAGCAGTTCTTC. Encoded protein: CASNTGSERYNEQFF. This chain links TRBV11-3 with TRBJ2-1, with D unclear. The CDR3 totals 15 residues. The germline V gene has CDR1 SGHNT and CDR2 YENEEA. Deletions cut 7 bases from V and 4 bases from J, with 17 bases between.

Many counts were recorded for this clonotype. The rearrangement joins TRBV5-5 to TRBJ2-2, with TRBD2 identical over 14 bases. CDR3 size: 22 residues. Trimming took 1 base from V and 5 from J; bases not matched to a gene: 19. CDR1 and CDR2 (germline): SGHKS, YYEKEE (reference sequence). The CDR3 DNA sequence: TGTGCCAGCAGCTTGTTCGCGGCCGGGACTAGCGGGAGCGCCGGATGGACCGGGGAGCTGTTTTTT. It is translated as CASSLFAAGTSGSAGWTGELFF. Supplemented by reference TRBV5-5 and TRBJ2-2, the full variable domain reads DAGVTQSPTHLIKTRGQQVTLRCSPISGHKSVSWYQQVLGQGPQFIFQYYEKEERGRGNFPDRFSARQFPNYSSELNVNALLLGDSALYLCASSLFAAGTSGSAGWTGELFFGEGSRLTVL.

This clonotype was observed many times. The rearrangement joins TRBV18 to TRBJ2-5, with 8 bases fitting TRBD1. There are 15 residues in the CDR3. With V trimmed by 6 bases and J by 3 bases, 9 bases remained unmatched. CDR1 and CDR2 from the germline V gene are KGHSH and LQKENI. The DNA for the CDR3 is TGTGCCAGCTCCCTCAGACAGGGGCCCGAAGAGACCCAGTACTTC. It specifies CASSLRQGPEETQYF.

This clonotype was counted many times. The DNA of the CDR3 is TGTGCCAGCAGCCCTACTCGGGTGGGAACCGGGGAGCTGTTTTTT. Translation gives CASSPTRVGTGELFF. This rearrangement joins TRBV3-1 to TRBJ2-2; D ambiguous. This CDR3 comprises 15 residues. V was shortened by 4 bases and J by 5 bases, with 14 bases between the two germline ends. Germline V gene lookup returns CDR1 LGHDT and CDR2 YNNKEL (reference sequence).

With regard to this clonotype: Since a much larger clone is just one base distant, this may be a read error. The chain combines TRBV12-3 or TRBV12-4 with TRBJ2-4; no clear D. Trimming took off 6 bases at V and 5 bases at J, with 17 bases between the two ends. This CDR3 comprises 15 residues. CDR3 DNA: TGTGCCAGCAGCCCGAGGATGACTGGCGAAAACATTCAGTACTTC. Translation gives CASSPRMTGENIQYF.

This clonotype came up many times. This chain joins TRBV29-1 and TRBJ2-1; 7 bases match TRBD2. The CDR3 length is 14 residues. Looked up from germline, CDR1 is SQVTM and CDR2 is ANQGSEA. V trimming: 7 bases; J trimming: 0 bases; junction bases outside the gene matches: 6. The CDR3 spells CSALAGSSYNEQFF. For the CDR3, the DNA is TGCAGCGCCTTAGCGGGCTCCTCCTACAATGAGCAGTTCTTC.

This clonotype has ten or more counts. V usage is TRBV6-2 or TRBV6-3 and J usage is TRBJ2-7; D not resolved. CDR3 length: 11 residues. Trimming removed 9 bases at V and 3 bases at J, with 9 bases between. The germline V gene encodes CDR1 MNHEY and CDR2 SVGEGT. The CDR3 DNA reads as TGTGCCAGTTCCGGTGTCTACGAGCAGTACTTC. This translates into CASSGVYEQYF.

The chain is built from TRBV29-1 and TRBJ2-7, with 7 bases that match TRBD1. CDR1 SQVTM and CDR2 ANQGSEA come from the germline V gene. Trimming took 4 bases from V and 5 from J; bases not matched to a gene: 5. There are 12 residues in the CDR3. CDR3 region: CSVGTGVNEQYF. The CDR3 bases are TGCAGCGTTGGGACAGGTGTCAACGAGCAGTACTTC.

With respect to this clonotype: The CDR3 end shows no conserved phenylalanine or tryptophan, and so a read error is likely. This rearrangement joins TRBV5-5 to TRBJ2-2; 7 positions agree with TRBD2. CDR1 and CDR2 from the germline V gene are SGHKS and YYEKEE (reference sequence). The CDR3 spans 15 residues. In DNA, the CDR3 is TGTTCCAGCAGCGGCGGGAGAGGGGACACCGGGGAGCTGTTTTGT. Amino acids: CSSSGGRGDTGELFC.

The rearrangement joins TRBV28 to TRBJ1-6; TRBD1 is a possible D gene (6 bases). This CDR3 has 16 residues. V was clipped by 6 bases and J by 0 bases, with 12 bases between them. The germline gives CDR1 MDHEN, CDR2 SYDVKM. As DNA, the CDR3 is TGTGCCAGCAGATTACAGGGAAGCTCCTATAATTCACCCCTCCACTTT. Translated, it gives CASRLQGSSYNSPLHF.

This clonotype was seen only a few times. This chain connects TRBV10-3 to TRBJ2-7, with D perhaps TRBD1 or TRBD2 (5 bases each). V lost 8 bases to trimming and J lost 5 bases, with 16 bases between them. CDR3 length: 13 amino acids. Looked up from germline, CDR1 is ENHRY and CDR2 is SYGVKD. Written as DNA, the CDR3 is TGTGCCATCTCGGCCACTGGGGGTGACGAGCAGTACTTC. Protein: CAISATGGDEQYF.

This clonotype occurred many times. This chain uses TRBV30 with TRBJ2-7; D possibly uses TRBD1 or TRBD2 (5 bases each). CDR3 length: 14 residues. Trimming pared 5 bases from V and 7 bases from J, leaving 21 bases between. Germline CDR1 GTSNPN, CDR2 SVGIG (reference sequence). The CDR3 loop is CAWQPGPLRSEQYF. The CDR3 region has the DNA TGTGCCTGGCAGCCGGGACCGCTTAGGTCGGAGCAGTACTTC.

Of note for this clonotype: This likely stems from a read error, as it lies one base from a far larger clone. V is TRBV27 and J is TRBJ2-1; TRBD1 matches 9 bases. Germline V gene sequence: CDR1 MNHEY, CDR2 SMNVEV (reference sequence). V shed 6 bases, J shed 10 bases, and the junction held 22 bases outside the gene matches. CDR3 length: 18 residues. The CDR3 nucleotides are TGTGCCAGCAGCCTGGACCGGGACAGGGTAACCGGCTCCTACGAGCAGTTCTTC. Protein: CASSLDRDRVTGSYEQFF.

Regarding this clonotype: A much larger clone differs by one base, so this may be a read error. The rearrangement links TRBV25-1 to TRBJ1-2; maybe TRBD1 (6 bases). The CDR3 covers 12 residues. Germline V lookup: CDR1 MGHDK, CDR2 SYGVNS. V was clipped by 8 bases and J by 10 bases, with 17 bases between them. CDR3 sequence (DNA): TGTGCCAGCGGACCCACAGGGATCGACTACACCTTC. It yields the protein CASGPTGIDYTF.

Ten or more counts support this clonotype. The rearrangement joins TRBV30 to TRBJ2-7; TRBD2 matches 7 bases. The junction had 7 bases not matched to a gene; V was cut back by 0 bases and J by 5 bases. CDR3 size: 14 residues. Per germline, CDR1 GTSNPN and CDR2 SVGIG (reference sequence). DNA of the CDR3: TGTGCCTGGAGTGTAGGGCTAGCGGTCGACGAGCAGTACTTC. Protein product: CAWSVGLAVDEQYF.

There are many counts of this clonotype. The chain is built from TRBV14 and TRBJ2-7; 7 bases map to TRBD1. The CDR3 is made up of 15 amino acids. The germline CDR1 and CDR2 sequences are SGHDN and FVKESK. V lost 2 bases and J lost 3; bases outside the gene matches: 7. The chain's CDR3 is CASSQSRDRYYEQYF. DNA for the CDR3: TGTGCCAGCAGCCAATCTAGGGACAGATACTACGAGCAGTACTTC.

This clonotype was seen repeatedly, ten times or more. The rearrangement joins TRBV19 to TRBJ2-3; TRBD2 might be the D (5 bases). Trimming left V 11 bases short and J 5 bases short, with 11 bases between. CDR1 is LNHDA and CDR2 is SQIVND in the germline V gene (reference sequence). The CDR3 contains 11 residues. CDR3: CAVVEGDTQYF. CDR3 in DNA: TGTGCCGTCGTAGAGGGAGATACGCAGTATTTT.

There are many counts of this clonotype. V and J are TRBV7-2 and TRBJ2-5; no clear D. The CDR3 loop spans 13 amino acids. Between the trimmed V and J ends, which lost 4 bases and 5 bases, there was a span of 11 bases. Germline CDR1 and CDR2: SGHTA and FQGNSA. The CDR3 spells CASSSGSPETQYF. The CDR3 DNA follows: TGTGCCAGCAGCTCAGGTAGTCCGGAGACCCAGTACTTC.

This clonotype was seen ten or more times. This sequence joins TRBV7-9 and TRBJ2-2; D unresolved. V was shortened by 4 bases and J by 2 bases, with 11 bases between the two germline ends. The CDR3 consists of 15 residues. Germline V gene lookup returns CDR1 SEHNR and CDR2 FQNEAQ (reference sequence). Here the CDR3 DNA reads TGTGCCAGCAGCTCGTCTGTGTATAACACCGGGGAGCTGTTTTTT. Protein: CASSSSVYNTGELFF. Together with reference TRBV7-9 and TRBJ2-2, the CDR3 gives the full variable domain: DTGVSQNPRHKITKRGQNVTFRCDPISEHNRLYWYRQTLGQGPEFLTYFQNEAQLEKSRLLSDRFSAERPKGSFSTLEIQRTEQGDSAMYLCASSSSVYNTGELFFGEGSRLTVL.

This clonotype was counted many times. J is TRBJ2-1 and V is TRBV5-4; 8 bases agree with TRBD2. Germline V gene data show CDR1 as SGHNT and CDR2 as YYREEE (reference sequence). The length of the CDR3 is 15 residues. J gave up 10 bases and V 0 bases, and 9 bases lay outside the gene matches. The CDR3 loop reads CASSLVGRAVWEQFF. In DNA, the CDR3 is TGTGCCAGCAGCTTGGTCGGGAGGGCGGTATGGGAGCAGTTCTTC.

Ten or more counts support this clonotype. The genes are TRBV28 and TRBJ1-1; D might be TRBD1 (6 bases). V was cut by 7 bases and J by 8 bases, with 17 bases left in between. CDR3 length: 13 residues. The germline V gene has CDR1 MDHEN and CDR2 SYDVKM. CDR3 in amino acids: CASTPLGGLEAFF. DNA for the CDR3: TGTGCCAGCACCCCCCTGGGGGGCCTAGAAGCTTTCTTT. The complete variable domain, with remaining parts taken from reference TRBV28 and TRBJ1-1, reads DVKVTQSSRYLVKRTGEKVFLECVQDMDHENMFWYRQDPGLGLRLIYFSYDVKMKEKGDIPEGYSVSREKKERFSLILESASTNQTSMYLCASTPLGGLEAFFGQGTRLTVV.

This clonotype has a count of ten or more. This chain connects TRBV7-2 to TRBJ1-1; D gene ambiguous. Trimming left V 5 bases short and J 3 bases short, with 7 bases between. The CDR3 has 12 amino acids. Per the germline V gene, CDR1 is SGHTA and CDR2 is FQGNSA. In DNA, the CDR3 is TGTGCCAGCAGCCGTGTCGACACTGAAGCTTTCTTT. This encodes CASSRVDTEAFF.

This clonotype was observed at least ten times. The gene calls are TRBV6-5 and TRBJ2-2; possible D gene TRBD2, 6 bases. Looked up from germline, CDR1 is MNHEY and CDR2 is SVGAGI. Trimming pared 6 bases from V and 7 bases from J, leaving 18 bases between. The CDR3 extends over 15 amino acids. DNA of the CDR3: TGTGCCAGCAGACAGAACCGGGACTTGAGCGGGGAGCTGTTTTTT. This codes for CASRQNRDLSGELFF.

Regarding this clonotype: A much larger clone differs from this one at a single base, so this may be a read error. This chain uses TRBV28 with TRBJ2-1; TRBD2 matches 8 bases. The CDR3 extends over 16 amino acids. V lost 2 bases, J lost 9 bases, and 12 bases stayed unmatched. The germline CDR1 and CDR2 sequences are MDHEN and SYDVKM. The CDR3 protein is CASSLPNGRAEGEQFF. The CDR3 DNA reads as TGTGCCAGCAGTTTACCTAACGGGAGGGCGGAGGGTGAGCAGTTCTTC.

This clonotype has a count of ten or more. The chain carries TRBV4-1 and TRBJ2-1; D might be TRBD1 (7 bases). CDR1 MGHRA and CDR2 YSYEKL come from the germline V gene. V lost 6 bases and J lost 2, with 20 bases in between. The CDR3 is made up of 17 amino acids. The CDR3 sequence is CASSSGGGGVTYNEQFF. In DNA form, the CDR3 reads TGCGCCAGCAGTTCAGGGGGAGGAGGGGTTACCTACAATGAGCAGTTCTTC.

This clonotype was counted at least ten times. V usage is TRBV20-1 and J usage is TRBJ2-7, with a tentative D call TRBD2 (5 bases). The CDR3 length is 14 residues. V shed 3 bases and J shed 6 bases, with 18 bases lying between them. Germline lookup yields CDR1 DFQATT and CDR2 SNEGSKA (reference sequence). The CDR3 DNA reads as TGCAGTGCTAGCGGGCCCCGCGGGCAATCCGAGCAGTACTTC. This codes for CSASGPRGQSEQYF.

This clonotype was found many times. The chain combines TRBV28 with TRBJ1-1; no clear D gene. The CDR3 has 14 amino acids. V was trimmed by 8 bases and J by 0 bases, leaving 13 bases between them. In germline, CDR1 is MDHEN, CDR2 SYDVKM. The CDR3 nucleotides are TGTGCCAGCGAGGCCGGGCAGATGAACACTGAAGCTTTCTTT. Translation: CASEAGQMNTEAFF.

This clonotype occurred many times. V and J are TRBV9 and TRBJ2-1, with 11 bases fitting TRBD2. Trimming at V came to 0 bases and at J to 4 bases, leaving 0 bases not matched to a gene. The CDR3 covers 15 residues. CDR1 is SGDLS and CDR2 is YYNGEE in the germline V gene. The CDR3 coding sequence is TGTGCCAGCAGCGTAGGACTAGCGGGGTACAATGAGCAGTTCTTC. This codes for CASSVGLAGYNEQFF.

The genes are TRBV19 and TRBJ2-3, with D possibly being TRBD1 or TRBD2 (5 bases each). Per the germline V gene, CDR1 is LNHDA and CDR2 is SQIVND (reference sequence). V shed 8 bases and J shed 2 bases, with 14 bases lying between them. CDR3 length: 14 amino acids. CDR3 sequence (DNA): TGTGCCAGTCAACAGGTGGGAGACACAGATACGCAGTATTTT. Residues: CASQQVGDTDTQYF.

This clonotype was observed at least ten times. CDR3 in DNA: TGTGCCAGCAGCCTAACTTACAGGGTCGAGACCCAGTACTTC. Its protein is CASSLTYRVETQYF. The chain uses TRBV3-1 and TRBJ2-5; maybe TRBD1 (6 bases). CDR1 and CDR2 from the germline V gene are LGHDT and YNNKEL (reference sequence). This CDR3 comprises 14 residues. V gave up 4 bases and J gave up 5 bases, with 14 bases separating them.

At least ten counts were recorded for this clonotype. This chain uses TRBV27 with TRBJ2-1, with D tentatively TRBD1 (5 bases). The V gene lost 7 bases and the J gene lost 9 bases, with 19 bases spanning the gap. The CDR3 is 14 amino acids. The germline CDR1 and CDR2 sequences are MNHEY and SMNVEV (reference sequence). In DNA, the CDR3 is TGTGCCAGCAATCTGGCAGGGTTCTCTAGTGAGCAGTTCTTC. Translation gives CASNLAGFSSEQFF.

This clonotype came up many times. The CDR3 protein is CASSFTSGELFF. The DNA for the CDR3 is TGTGCCAGCAGCTTTACGAGCGGGGAGCTGTTTTTT. V gene TRBV7-2 combines with J gene TRBJ2-2; the D is unclear. Looked up from germline, CDR1 is SGHTA and CDR2 is FQGNSA. Trimming took off 3 bases at V and 7 bases at J, with 6 bases between the two ends. The CDR3 length is 12 residues.